This is a list of T cell receptor beta chains from one sample in a study of shared T cell receptors in the human thymus. TCRdb's table, derived via immunoSEQ multiplex PCR, lists solely in-frame clones and lacks some. The sample lists around 730,000 clones, 70% to 90% seen once, with 0.0095% to 0.011% in the top ten. This sample also belongs to another study, concerning human thymus T cells.

Input material: thymocytes. Receptor source: a girl under two years old with a congenital heart defect. Each CDR3 is given with its conserved first and last residue. The order of the fields is D gene, clone size, V gene, CDR3 length, J gene, CDR3 protein, CDR3 DNA. A D gene is named only where the DNA matches it firmly. Size is omitted from some rows. Given values are once, few, many or a class for expanded clones.

TRBD1	.	TRBV7-9	14	TRBJ2-7	CASSRDSSSYEQYF	TGTGCCAGCAGCCGGGACAGTAGCTCCTACGAGCAGTACTTC
TRBD2	.	TRBV9	17	TRBJ2-5	CASSAKNSREYQETQYF	TGTGCCAGCAGCGCCAAAAACTCGCGGGAGTACCAAGAGACCCAGTACTTC
.	few	TRBV5-1	12	TRBJ2-7	CASSSPGYEQYF	TGCGCCAGCAGCTCCCCCGGTTACGAGCAGTACTTC
.	.	TRBV19	16	TRBJ1-2	CASSLMEGRTNYGYTF	TGTGCCAGTAGTCTCATGGAGGGTCGCACTAACTATGGCTACACCTTC
.	.	TRBV19	15	TRBJ1-4	CATKTRLATNEKLFF	TGTGCCACAAAAACTCGCCTGGCAACTAATGAAAAACTGTTTTTT
.	.	TRBV2	14	TRBJ2-7	CASPEPAAPYEQYF	TGTGCCAGCCCGGAGCCGGCAGCGCCCTACGAGCAGTACTTC
.	once	TRBV19	14	TRBJ1-6	CANLSLVLNSPLHF	TGTGCCAACCTCAGTCTAGTTCTTAATTCACCCCTCCACTTT
TRBD1	few	TRBV5-6	14	TRBJ1-5	CASSVGTGDQPQHF	TGTGCCAGCAGCGTCGGGACAGGGGATCAGCCCCAGCATTTT
.	.	TRBV5-5	14	TRBJ1-2	CASSLTGEDHGYTF	TGTGCCAGCAGCTTGACCGGGGAAGATCATGGCTACACCTTC
TRBD2	.	TRBV27	14	TRBJ2-5	CASRLAGGQETQYF	TGTGCCAGCAGACTAGCGGGGGGTCAAGAGACCCAGTACTTC
TRBD1	.	TRBV28	14	TRBJ1-5	CASTIGQGNQPQHF	TGTGCCAGCACAATAGGACAGGGCAATCAGCCCCAGCATTTT
.	.	TRBV5-1	15	TRBJ1-5	CASSLAGIGNQPQHF	TGCGCCAGCAGCTTGGCCGGGATTGGAAATCAGCCCCAGCATTTT
.	.	TRBV10-3	14	TRBJ1-5	CAISERHLNQPQHF	TGTGCCATCAGTGAGAGACATCTAAATCAGCCCCAGCATTTT
TRBD1	.	TRBV10-3	14	TRBJ1-1	CAIAKTGKNTEAFF	TGTGCCATCGCGAAGACAGGGAAGAACACTGAAGCTTTCTTT
.	.	TRBV15	15	TRBJ1-5	CATQQNGQSNQPQHF	TGTGCCACCCAACAAAATGGACAGAGCAATCAGCCCCAGCATTTT
TRBD2	few	TRBV4-1	19	TRBJ2-5	CASSPYGRTTSGIQETQYF	TGCGCCAGCAGCCCTTACGGCCGAACGACTAGCGGCATTCAAGAGACCCAGTACTTC
TRBD1	.	TRBV28	18	TRBJ1-2	CASSLRALKPDRVYGYTF	TGTGCCAGCAGTTTGCGAGCTTTAAAACCCGACAGGGTCTATGGCTACACCTTC
.	.	TRBV19	13	TRBJ1-1	CASRNRVNTEAFF	TGTGCCAGTAGAAACAGGGTCAACACTGAAGCTTTCTTT
.	.	TRBV6-5	14	TRBJ1-4	CASSFDSFNEKLFF	TGTGCCAGCAGTTTTGACAGTTTTAATGAAAAACTGTTTTTT
.	.	TRBV5-6	14	TRBJ1-2	CASSLLDTNYGYTF	TGTGCCAGCAGCTTGTTGGACACAAACTATGGCTACACCTTC
TRBD1	.	TRBV9	14	TRBJ1-2	CASSPGTGDYGYTF	TGTGCCAGCAGTCCAGGGACAGGTGACTATGGCTACACCTTC
.	few	TRBV14	17	TRBJ2-4	CASSQDEIKLAKNIQYF	TGTGCCAGCAGCCAAGACGAGATTAAACTAGCCAAAAACATTCAGTACTTC
.	once	TRBV5-4	16	TRBJ2-3	CASSLQAGSSTDTQYF	TGTGCCAGCAGCCTACAAGCGGGTTCTAGCACAGATACGCAGTATTTT
.	.	TRBV29-1	14	TRBJ2-5	CSVPWTASEETQYF	TGCAGCGTTCCCTGGACAGCCTCAGAAGAGACCCAGTACTTC
.	.	TRBV5-4	15	TRBJ1-1	CASTLPGQRKTEAFF	TGTGCCAGCACCCTTCCCGGACAACGGAAAACTGAAGCTTTCTTT
.	.	TRBV7-8	17	TRBJ1-3	CASSPKEAPASGNTIYF	TGTGCCAGCAGCCCAAAGGAGGCCCCTGCCTCTGGAAACACCATATATTTT
.	.	TRBV7-8	12	TRBJ2-1	CASSLVPNEQFF	TGTGCCAGCAGCTTAGTCCCTAATGAGCAGTTCTTC
.	few	TRBV29-1	15	TRBJ2-7	CSVRPGAYPPYEQYF	TGCAGCGTTCGACCAGGGGCCTACCCTCCCTACGAGCAGTACTTC
.	.	TRBV5-1	15	TRBJ2-2	CASSGRGTGTGELFF	TGCGCCAGCAGCGGCCGGGGGACCGGCACCGGGGAGCTGTTTTTT